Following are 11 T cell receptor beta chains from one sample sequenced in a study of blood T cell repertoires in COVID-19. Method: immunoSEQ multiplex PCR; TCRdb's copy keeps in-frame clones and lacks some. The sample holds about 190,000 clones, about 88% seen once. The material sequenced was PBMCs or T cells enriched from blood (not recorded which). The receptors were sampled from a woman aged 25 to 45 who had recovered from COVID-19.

Here the CDR3 DNA reads TGTGCCAGCTCCCAGGGTGTGGGTGGCTACACCTTC. As protein: CASSQGVGGYTF. The V and J genes are TRBV3-1 (or the pseudogene TRBV3-2) and TRBJ1-2; TRBD1 is a possible D gene (5 bases). The CDR3 loop spans 12 amino acids. The V gene lost 8 bases and the J gene lost 7 bases, with 14 bases spanning the gap. Germline V gives CDR1 LGHDT, CDR2 YNNKEL (reference sequence).

CDR3 nucleotide sequence: TGTGCCAGCAGCTTCGTACAGGGAAATACCCTCTATGGCTACACCTTC. Translating gives CASSFVQGNTLYGYTF. V is TRBV11-3 and J is TRBJ1-2; possibly TRBD1 for D (6 bases). Germline V CDR1 and CDR2: SGHNT, YENEEA. V shed 3 bases and J shed 4 bases, with 18 bases lying between them. CDR3 size: 16 residues.

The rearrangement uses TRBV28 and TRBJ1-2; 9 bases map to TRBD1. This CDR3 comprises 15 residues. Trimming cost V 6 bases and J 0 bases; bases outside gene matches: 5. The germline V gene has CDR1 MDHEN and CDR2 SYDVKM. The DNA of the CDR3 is TGTGCCAGCAGCCTCCGGGACAGGGCTAACTATGGCTACACCTTC. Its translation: CASSLRDRANYGYTF.

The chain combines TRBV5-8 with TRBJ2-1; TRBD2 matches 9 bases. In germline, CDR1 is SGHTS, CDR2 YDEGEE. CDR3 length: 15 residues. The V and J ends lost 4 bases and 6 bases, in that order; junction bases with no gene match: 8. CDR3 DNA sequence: TGTGCCAGCAGCCCCCCGGGACTAGCTGGCAATGAGCAGTTCTTC. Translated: CASSPPGLAGNEQFF.

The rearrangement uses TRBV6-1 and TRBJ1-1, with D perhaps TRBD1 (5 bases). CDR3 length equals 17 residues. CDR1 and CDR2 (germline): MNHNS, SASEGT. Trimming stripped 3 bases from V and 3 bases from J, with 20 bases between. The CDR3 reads CASSDSPREGWDTEAFF. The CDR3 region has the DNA TGTGCCAGCAGTGATTCTCCACGGGAGGGGTGGGACACTGAAGCTTTCTTT.

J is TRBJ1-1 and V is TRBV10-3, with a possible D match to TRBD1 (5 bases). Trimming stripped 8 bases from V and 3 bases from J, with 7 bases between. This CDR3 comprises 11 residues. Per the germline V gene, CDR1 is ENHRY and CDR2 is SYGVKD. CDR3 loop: CAILRDTEAFF. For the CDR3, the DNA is TGTGCCATCCTCAGGGACACTGAAGCTTTCTTT.

CDR3 sequence: CASSLRWWGNTEAFF. CDR3 DNA: TGCGCCAGCAGCTTGAGATGGTGGGGCAACACTGAAGCTTTCTTT. The chain is built from TRBV5-1 and TRBJ1-1, with D perhaps TRBD1 (5 bases). V shed 1 base and J shed 2 bases, with 12 bases lying between them. CDR3 length: 15 residues. CDR1 and CDR2 from the germline V gene are SGHRS and YFSETQ.

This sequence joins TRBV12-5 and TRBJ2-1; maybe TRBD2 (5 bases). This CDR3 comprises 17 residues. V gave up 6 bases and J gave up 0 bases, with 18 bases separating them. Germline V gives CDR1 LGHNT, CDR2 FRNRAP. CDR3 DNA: TGTGCTAGTGGCTTTAGGGTCGTGGGAGCCTCCTACAATGAGCAGTTCTTC. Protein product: CASGFRVVGASYNEQFF.

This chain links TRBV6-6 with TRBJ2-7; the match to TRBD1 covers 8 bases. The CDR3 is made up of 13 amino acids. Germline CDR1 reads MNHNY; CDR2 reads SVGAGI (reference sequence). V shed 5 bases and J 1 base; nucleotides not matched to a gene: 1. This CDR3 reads CASSRDRSYEQYV. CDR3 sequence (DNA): TGTGCCAGCAGTCGGGACAGGTCCTACGAGCAGTACGTC.

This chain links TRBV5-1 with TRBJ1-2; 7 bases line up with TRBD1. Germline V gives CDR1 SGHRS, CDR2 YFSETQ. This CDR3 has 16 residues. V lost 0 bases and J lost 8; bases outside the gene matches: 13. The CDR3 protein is CASSLGRGQTKSGYTF. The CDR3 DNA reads TGCGCCAGCAGCTTGGGGCGGGGACAGACGAAAAGCGGCTACACCTTC.

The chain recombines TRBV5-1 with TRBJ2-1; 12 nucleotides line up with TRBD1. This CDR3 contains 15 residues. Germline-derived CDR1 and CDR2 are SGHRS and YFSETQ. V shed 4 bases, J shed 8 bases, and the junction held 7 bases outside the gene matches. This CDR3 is CASSLAGTGGYEQFF. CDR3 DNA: TGCGCCAGCAGCCTGGCAGGGACAGGGGGCTATGAGCAGTTCTTC.